Following are 17 T cell receptor beta chains from one sample sequenced in a study of shared clonotypes between healthy human individuals. Repertoires were generated with immunoSEQ multiplex PCR, while TCRdb's copy carries only in-frame clones and drops some. This repertoire shows roughly 2 million clones, 85% to 95% found once; its top ten account for more than 0.1%. The material sequenced was naive CD4+ T cells sorted from blood. The subset is: CD45RA+ positively selected. All receptors derive from a man aged 18 to 29 in good health.

This clone was observed once. The chain links TRBV6-1 to TRBJ1-1, with D uncertain. The CDR3 is 13 amino acids. CDR1 is MNHNS, CDR2 SASEGT, per germline. The V and J ends lost 6 bases and 3 bases respectively, with 11 bases between them. The CDR3 region has the DNA TGTGCCAGCAGCAGGAGGTATGACACTGAAGCTTTCTTT. Protein sequence: CASSRRYDTEAFF.

The V and J genes are TRBV5-1 and TRBJ1-3; maybe TRBD1 (5 bases). There are 15 residues in the CDR3. In germline, CDR1 is SGHRS, CDR2 YFSETQ. The V and J ends lost 4 bases and 4 bases respectively, with 15 bases between them. CDR3 protein: CASSTQGGEGNTIYF. The CDR3 DNA follows: TGCGCCAGCAGCACCCAGGGAGGGGAGGGAAACACCATATATTTT.

The chain carries TRBV28 and TRBJ2-7, with a weak D call TRBD2 (5 bases). The ends were cut back, 6 bases at V and 5 bases at J, with 14 bases in the middle. The CDR3 sequence is 13 residues long. Germline V gene lookup returns CDR1 MDHEN and CDR2 SYDVKM. The DNA for the CDR3 is TGTGCCAGCAGCAGCAGAAGTAGCGACGAGCAGTACTTC. This codes for CASSSRSSDEQYF.

The chain uses TRBV11-1 and TRBJ2-1, with 7 bases aligning to TRBD1. The CDR3 loop spans 15 amino acids. With 4 bases clipped from V and 4 bases from J, the junction kept 7 bases outside the gene matches. CDR1 is SGHAT, CDR2 FQDESV, per germline (reference sequence). The CDR3 region is CASSSGQLTYNEQFF. Here the CDR3 DNA reads TGTGCCAGCAGCTCGGGACAGCTAACTTACAATGAGCAGTTCTTC.

On this clone: Other DNA sequences within the sample encode an identical CDR3. V gene TRBV30 combines with J gene TRBJ2-7, with a weak D call TRBD2 (6 bases). The CDR3 spans 14 residues. Germline V gene lookup returns CDR1 GTSNPN and CDR2 SVGIG (reference sequence). Trimming shortened V by 0 bases and J by 0 bases, and 9 bases separated the two germline ends. The CDR3 region is CAWSVGGSSYEQYF. CDR3 nucleotide sequence: TGTGCCTGGAGTGTCGGGGGAAGCTCCTACGAGCAGTACTTC. Full variable domain (outside the CDR3, taken from reference TRBV30 and TRBJ2-7): SQTIHQWPATLVQPVGSPLSLECTVEGTSNPNLYWYRQAAGRGLQLLFYSVGIGQISSEVPQNLSASRPQDRQFILSSKKLLLSDSGFYLCAWSVGGSSYEQYFGPGTRLTVT.

This chain joins TRBV13 and TRBJ2-1; D is unclear. Germline assignment: CDR1 PRHDT and CDR2 FYEKMQ (reference sequence). Trimming removed 1 base from V and 2 bases from J, with 15 bases in between. The CDR3 extends over 17 amino acids. The chain's CDR3 is CASSLDLGPHTYNEQFF. The CDR3 bases are TGTGCCAGCAGCTTAGATCTAGGGCCCCACACCTACAATGAGCAGTTCTTC.

The rearrangement uses TRBV30 and TRBJ1-6; D not certain. The CDR3 has 13 residues. Trimming removed 3 bases at V and 3 bases at J, with 6 bases between. From germline, CDR1 is GTSNPN and CDR2 SVGIG (reference sequence). The CDR3 region is CAWRGIYNSPLHF. In DNA form, the CDR3 reads TGTGCCTGGAGGGGGATCTATAATTCACCCCTCCACTTT.

The chain recombines TRBV6-1 with TRBJ1-2, with a possible D match to TRBD1 (5 bases). The CDR3 sequence is 15 residues long. Germline V gives CDR1 MNHNS, CDR2 SASEGT. V was clipped by 3 bases and J by 0 bases, with 11 bases between them. The CDR3 protein is CASSEGRGPNYGYTF. The CDR3, as DNA: TGTGCCAGCAGTGAGGGTAGGGGCCCTAACTATGGCTACACCTTC.

The chain has TRBV10-3 and TRBJ1-1; tentatively, D is TRBD1 (5 bases). Germline loops: CDR1 ENHRY, CDR2 SYGVKD. The length of the CDR3 is 14 residues. V lost 6 bases to trimming and J lost 5 bases, with 16 bases between them. This CDR3 reads CAISPGMGDTEAFF. The CDR3, as DNA: TGTGCCATCAGCCCAGGTATGGGGGATACTGAAGCTTTCTTT.

V gene TRBV7-2 combines with J gene TRBJ2-3; D is unresolved. The CDR3 spans 13 residues. CDR1 is SGHTA, CDR2 FQGNSA, per germline. Trimming removed 3 bases at V and 5 bases at J, with 9 bases between. CDR3 amino acids: CASSFWRQDTQYF. Here the CDR3 DNA reads TGTGCCAGCAGCTTTTGGCGGCAAGATACGCAGTATTTT.

The CDR3 reads CAISEEQRSQPQHF. The CDR3 bases are TGTGCCATCAGTGAGGAACAGCGGAGTCAGCCCCAGCATTTT. V is TRBV10-3 and J is TRBJ1-5; D remains ambiguous. The V gene lost 2 bases and the J gene lost 6 bases, with 11 bases spanning the gap. CDR3 size: 14 residues. Germline CDR1 is ENHRY and CDR2 is SYGVKD.

This chain links TRBV29-1 with TRBJ2-1; D perhaps matches TRBD1 (7 bases). The CDR3 consists of 13 residues. The V and J ends lost 6 bases and 9 bases respectively, with 18 bases between them. Germline values: CDR1 SQVTM, CDR2 ANQGSEA. The CDR3 DNA is TGCAGCGTGGCGGGACAGAAGAAACCTGAGCAGTTCTTC. This gives the protein CSVAGQKKPEQFF.

The chain carries TRBV5-1 and TRBJ1-1, with 12 bases that match TRBD1. The CDR3 sequence is 17 residues long. V trimming: 0 bases; J trimming: 0 bases; junction bases outside the gene matches: 3. The V gene's germline CDR1 is SGHRS and CDR2 YFSETQ. The CDR3 reads CASSLAGQGAMNTEAFF. CDR3 nucleotide sequence: TGCGCCAGCAGCTTGGCGGGACAGGGGGCTATGAACACTGAAGCTTTCTTT.

The CDR3 DNA follows: TGCGCCAGCAGCTTGGAGGAACGTTATAATGAGCAGTTCTTC. Its protein is CASSLEERYNEQFF. V and J are TRBV5-1 and TRBJ2-1; unclear D gene. The CDR3 has 14 amino acids. The V gene lost 0 bases and the J gene lost 7 bases, with 11 bases spanning the gap. Germline V lookup: CDR1 SGHRS, CDR2 YFSETQ.

V is TRBV19 and J is TRBJ1-1; D is ambiguous. The CDR3 is 14 residues long. Germline CDR1 and CDR2: LNHDA and SQIVND (reference sequence). V was pared by 3 bases and J by 0 bases, with 8 bases between. The CDR3 spells CASSIWRLNTEAFF. The DNA for the CDR3 is TGTGCCAGTAGTATTTGGCGGTTGAACACTGAAGCTTTCTTT.

This clone appeared a few times. This chain connects TRBV7-9 to TRBJ1-1, with D perhaps matching TRBD1 (6 bases). The CDR3 has 13 residues. Germline values: CDR1 SEHNR, CDR2 FQNEAQ (reference sequence). Trimming pared 11 bases from V and 4 bases from J, leaving 17 bases between. CDR3 DNA: TGTGCCGTACGGCAGGGGACGGGCACTGAAGCTTTCTTT. It is translated as CAVRQGTGTEAFF. The entire variable domain, with the rest obtained from reference TRBV7-9 and TRBJ1-1, is as follows: DTGVSQNPRHKITKRGQNVTFRCDPISEHNRLYWYRQTLGQGPEFLTYFQNEAQLEKSRLLSDRFSAERPKGSFSTLEIQRTEQGDSAMYLCAVRQGTGTEAFFGQGTRLTVV.

The rearrangement joins TRBV5-1 to TRBJ2-1; D gene uncertain. The CDR3 spans 14 residues. V gave up 2 bases and J gave up 0 bases, with 6 bases separating them. Germline loops: CDR1 SGHRS, CDR2 YFSETQ. The CDR3 DNA reads TGCGCCAGCAGCTTATGGAGCTCCTACAATGAGCAGTTCTTC. Residues: CASSLWSSYNEQFF.